These 32 T cell receptor beta chains came from one sample sequenced in a study of blood T cell repertoires in COVID-19. Repertoires were generated with immunoSEQ multiplex PCR, while TCRdb's copy carries only in-frame clones and drops some. The data hold roughly 190,000 clones, with about 86% observed a single time. The sequenced sample consisted of peripheral blood. These receptors were taken from a man younger than 35 with active or convalescent COVID-19.

V usage is TRBV3-1 (or the pseudogene TRBV3-2) and J usage is TRBJ1-5; D not certain. This CDR3 contains 12 residues. V gave up 2 bases and J gave up 4 bases, with 3 bases separating them. Per germline, CDR1 LGHDT and CDR2 YNNKEL (reference sequence). Written as DNA, the CDR3 is TGTGCCAGCAGCCAACGGAATCAGCCCCAGCATTTT. This encodes CASSQRNQPQHF.

The chain couples TRBV6-6 to TRBJ1-2; the D gene is possibly TRBD1 (6 bases). The germline gives CDR1 MNHNY, CDR2 SVGAGI (reference sequence). The CDR3 sequence is 14 residues long. The CDR3: CAGARWQTNYGYTF. The DNA for the CDR3 is TGTGCGGGGGCTCGGTGGCAGACTAACTATGGCTACACCTTC.

The chain employs TRBV10-3 and TRBJ2-7; 9 bases map to TRBD1. The germline V gene encodes CDR1 ENHRY and CDR2 SYGVKD. The CDR3 totals 14 residues. After removal of 6 bases from V and 3 bases from J, the junction contained 6 bases not matched to a gene. The CDR3 here is CAISLGTGFYEQYF. The CDR3 coding sequence is TGTGCCATCAGCTTGGGGACAGGGTTCTACGAGCAGTACTTC.

The J gene is TRBJ2-3, the V gene TRBV10-3; 8 nucleotides agree with TRBD2. This CDR3 has 13 amino acids. The V gene's germline CDR1 is ENHRY and CDR2 SYGVKD. After removal of 7 bases from V and 4 bases from J, the junction contained 4 bases not matched to a gene. The CDR3 protein is CAITGGAADTQYF. CDR3 nucleotides: TGTGCCATCACCGGGGGGGCCGCAGATACGCAGTATTTT.

The genes are TRBV11-3 and TRBJ2-3; TRBD1 might be the D (6 bases). CDR1 and CDR2 from the germline V gene are SGHNT and YENEEA. The CDR3 runs 16 residues. V was clipped by 5 bases and J by 2 bases, with 17 bases between them. CDR3 protein: CASSNRQAPTTDTQYF. CDR3 nucleotide sequence: TGTGCCAGCAGCAATCGACAGGCCCCTACCACAGATACGCAGTATTTT. The full variable domain, completed using reference TRBV11-3 and TRBJ2-3, is EAGVVQSPRYKIIEKKQPVAFWCNPISGHNTLYWYLQNLGQGPELLIRYENEEAVDDSQLPKDRFSAERLKGVDSTLKIQPAELGDSAVYLCASSNRQAPTTDTQYFGPGTRLTVL.

The V gene is TRBV14, the J gene TRBJ2-7; D is unresolved. CDR3 length: 12 residues. Trimming removed 2 bases at V and 4 bases at J, with 6 bases between. The germline V gene encodes CDR1 SGHDN and CDR2 FVKESK. In nucleotides, the CDR3 is TGTGCCAGCAGCCAACTAAGTTACGAGCAGTACTTC. This encodes CASSQLSYEQYF.

The gene calls are TRBV4-3 and TRBJ1-2; weak D call: TRBD1 (6 bases). V was clipped by 0 bases and J by 0 bases, with 17 bases between them. Germline lookup yields CDR1 LGHNA and CDR2 YSLEER. The CDR3 totals 18 residues. DNA of the CDR3: TGCGCCAGCAGCCAAGATTACCCCGGACAGTTAGCTAACTATGGCTACACCTTC. Translation: CASSQDYPGQLANYGYTF.

J is TRBJ1-2 and V is TRBV6-5; weak D call: TRBD1 (5 bases). V gave up 7 bases and J gave up 7 bases, with 13 bases separating them. This CDR3 comprises 12 residues. Germline CDR1 is MNHEY and CDR2 is SVGAGI. This CDR3 is CASKAGRGGYTF. DNA for the CDR3: TGTGCCAGCAAGGCAGGGCGAGGTGGCTACACCTTC.

The chain has TRBV28 and TRBJ1-2, with no clear D. The CDR3 length is 15 residues. CDR1 is MDHEN, CDR2 SYDVKM, per germline. V was clipped by 2 bases and J by 4 bases, with 14 bases between them. DNA for the CDR3: TGTGCCAGCAGTTTAAAGCCTTTGGGAGTCTATGGCTACACCTTC. As protein: CASSLKPLGVYGYTF.

V and J are TRBV18 and TRBJ1-2; perhaps TRBD1 as D (5 bases). V shed 3 bases and J shed 2 bases, with 19 bases lying between them. Germline values: CDR1 KGHSH, CDR2 LQKENI. The CDR3 is 17 amino acids. The CDR3 region is CASSPTASISKNYGYTF. For the CDR3, the DNA is TGTGCCAGCTCACCGACAGCCTCAATCTCTAAGAACTATGGCTACACCTTC.

The chain uses TRBV10-3 and TRBJ2-5; 7 nucleotides match TRBD1. There are 13 residues in the CDR3. The junction had 1 base not matched to a gene; V was cut back by 6 bases and J by 0 bases. Germline CDR1 and CDR2: ENHRY and SYGVKD. This chain's CDR3 is CAISQGDQETQYF. CDR3 coding DNA: TGTGCCATCAGCCAGGGGGACCAAGAGACCCAGTACTTC.

V usage is TRBV19 and J usage is TRBJ2-2, with TRBD1 identical over 7 bases. From germline, CDR1 is LNHDA and CDR2 SQIVND (reference sequence). Germline trimming cut 3 bases from V and 3 bases from J; bases unmatched to any gene: 7. This CDR3 is 16 amino acids long. DNA for the CDR3: TGTGCCAGTAGTATCTCGCCAGGGGGTTACACCGGGGAGCTGTTTTTT. Amino acid sequence: CASSISPGGYTGELFF.

This clone has only one observation. The V gene is TRBV5-5, the J gene TRBJ2-1, with 9 bases lining up with TRBD1. The CDR3 spans 17 residues. From germline, CDR1 is SGHKS and CDR2 YYEKEE (reference sequence). Germline trimming cut 2 bases from V and 9 bases from J; bases unmatched to any gene: 15. In DNA form, the CDR3 reads TGTGCCAGCAGCTTCTCCCTTCACGGGACAGGGTACGGTGAGCAGTTCTTC. It specifies CASSFSLHGTGYGEQFF.

V is TRBV24-1 and J is TRBJ1-5; perhaps TRBD1 as D (5 bases). The length of the CDR3 is 16 residues. Looked up from germline, CDR1 is KGHDR and CDR2 is SFDVKD. Trimming removed 3 bases from V and 11 bases from J, with 22 bases in between. Written as DNA, the CDR3 is TGTGCCACCAGTGATCGCGACAGACGCGGGGCCTATACCCAGCATTTT. Protein: CATSDRDRRGAYTQHF.

CDR3 amino acids: CASSPSGGPYNEQFF. CDR3 nucleotides: TGTGCCAGCAGTCCTAGCGGGGGGCCGTACAATGAGCAGTTCTTC. This chain uses TRBV2 with TRBJ2-1; 11 nucleotides agree with TRBD2. J lost 4 bases, V lost 5 bases, and 4 bases had no gene match. The CDR3 has 15 residues. The germline gives CDR1 SNHLY, CDR2 FYNNEI. Filled out from reference TRBV2 and TRBJ2-1, the complete variable domain reads EPEVTQTPSHQVTQMGQEVILRCVPISNHLYFYWYRQILGQKVEFLVSFYNNEISEKSEIFDDQFSVERPDGSNFTLKIRSTKLEDSAMYFCASSPSGGPYNEQFFGPGTRLTVL.

A single count supports this clone. J is TRBJ2-6 and V is TRBV3-1 (or the pseudogene TRBV3-2); maybe TRBD2 (5 bases). The germline gives CDR1 LGHDT, CDR2 YNNKEL (reference sequence). CDR3 length: 16 residues. V lost 5 bases and J lost 3, with 14 bases in between. DNA for the CDR3: TGTGCCAGCAGCAGGCAAGGGAGTAGTGGGGCCAACGTCCTGACTTTC. Amino acid sequence: CASSRQGSSGANVLTF.

A few counts support this clone. At the DNA level, this CDR3 is encoded by other sequences in the same sample as well. This chain joins TRBV20-1 and TRBJ2-5; D is perhaps TRBD2 (6 bases). Trimming cost V 3 bases and J 2 bases, with 10 bases left between them. The CDR3 length is 13 residues. Germline values: CDR1 DFQATT, CDR2 SNEGSKA (reference sequence). The CDR3 region has the DNA TGCAGTGCTAGTTCCCGGGGGCAAGAGACCCAGTACTTC. It specifies CSASSRGQETQYF.

The chain combines TRBV30 with TRBJ1-5; no reliable D call. The CDR3 sequence is 14 residues long. CDR1 and CDR2 from the germline V gene are GTSNPN and SVGIG (reference sequence). The V end lost 0 bases, the J end lost 4 bases, and 10 bases lay between the germline ends. The CDR3: CAWSVDGRNQPQHF. The DNA of the CDR3 is TGTGCCTGGAGTGTGGATGGGAGAAATCAGCCCCAGCATTTT.

V usage is TRBV12-5 and J usage is TRBJ2-7; 8 bases line up with TRBD1. Losses at the gene ends were 5 bases for V and 2 bases for J; bases not matched to a gene: 5. The CDR3 runs to 14 residues. The germline V gene has CDR1 LGHNT and CDR2 FRNRAP. CDR3 sequence: CASGKTGGTYEQYF. In nucleotides, the CDR3 is TGTGCTAGTGGTAAAACAGGGGGGACCTACGAGCAGTACTTC.

This clone was seen more than once but under ten times. The chain recombines TRBV14 with TRBJ1-6, with 7 bases identical to TRBD1. This CDR3 spans 15 amino acids. Germline CDR1 SGHDN, CDR2 FVKESK. The J segment lost 10 bases and the V segment lost 3 bases, leaving 9 bases of the junction unmatched. The CDR3, as DNA: TGTGCCAGCAGCCAGTGGCAGGGGGGTAGGTCACCCCTCCACTTT. Its translation: CASSQWQGGRSPLHF. Looking up the rest from reference TRBV14 and TRBJ1-6 gives the full variable domain: EAGVTQFPSHSVIEKGQTVTLRCDPISGHDNLYWYRRVMGKEIKFLLHFVKESKQDESGMPNNRFLAERTGGTYSTLKVQPAELEDSGVYFCASSQWQGGRSPLHFGNGTRLTVT.

The J gene is TRBJ2-3, the V gene TRBV7-9; possibly TRBD2 for D (5 bases). CDR3 length equals 14 residues. Trimming shortened V by 5 bases and J by 5 bases, and 14 bases separated the two germline ends. Germline CDR1 reads SEHNR; CDR2 reads FQNEAQ (reference sequence). The CDR3 loop is CASSPGEGRDTQYF. The CDR3 nucleotides read TGTGCCAGCAGCCCAGGTGAAGGGAGAGATACGCAGTATTTT. Together with reference TRBV7-9 and TRBJ2-3, the CDR3 gives the full variable domain: DTGVSQNPRHKITKRGQNVTFRCDPISEHNRLYWYRQTLGQGPEFLTYFQNEAQLEKSRLLSDRFSAERPKGSFSTLEIQRTEQGDSAMYLCASSPGEGRDTQYFGPGTRLTVL.

This clone was recorded only once. The V and J genes are TRBV9 and TRBJ1-2; 9 nucleotides agree with TRBD1. CDR3 size: 14 residues. Germline CDR1 SGDLS, CDR2 YYNGEE. V gave up 3 bases and J gave up 8 bases; unmatched junction bases: 8. The CDR3 protein is CASSGDRESWGYTF. For the CDR3, the DNA is TGTGCCAGCAGCGGGGACAGGGAGAGTTGGGGCTACACCTTC. The variable domain in full, completed from reference TRBV9 and TRBJ1-2, reads DSGVTQTPKHLITATGQRVTLRCSPRSGDLSVYWYQQSLDQGLQFLIQYYNGEERAKGNILERFSAQQFPDLHSELNLSSLELGDSALYFCASSGDRESWGYTFGSGTRLTVV.

This rearrangement joins TRBV2 to TRBJ1-5, with a weak D call TRBD1 (6 bases). This CDR3 region has 14 residues. The V gene's germline CDR1 is SNHLY and CDR2 FYNNEI. Trimming left V 3 bases short and J 2 bases short, with 8 bases between. The CDR3 loop is CASSDHRGNQPQHF. The CDR3 nucleotides are TGTGCCAGCAGTGACCACAGGGGCAATCAGCCCCAGCATTTT.

The chain couples TRBV5-1 to TRBJ2-1; D uncertain. CDR1 and CDR2 from the germline V gene are SGHRS and YFSETQ. CDR3 length equals 12 residues. V lost 4 bases and J lost 7, with 9 bases in between. This chain's CDR3 is CASSRDMNEQFF. CDR3 bases: TGCGCCAGCAGCCGAGACATGAATGAGCAGTTCTTC.

The chain uses TRBV19 and TRBJ2-1; 7 positions agree with TRBD2. The ends lost 3 bases at V and 6 bases at J; junction bases unmatched: 11. The CDR3 runs 16 residues. CDR1 and CDR2 from the germline V gene are LNHDA and SQIVND (reference sequence). In nucleotides, the CDR3 is TGTGCCAGTAGTATGACCGGGGGGAGCTATAGCAATGAGCAGTTCTTC. It is translated as CASSMTGGSYSNEQFF.

This chain joins TRBV15 and TRBJ1-4; D is unclear. V lost 0 bases and J 5 bases, leaving 13 bases between the germline ends. Per the germline V gene, CDR1 is LNHNV and CDR2 is YYDKDF (reference sequence). The CDR3 has 16 amino acids. The CDR3 bases are TGTGCCACCAGCAGAGATGAGTTCGTGGAGAATGAAAAACTGTTTTTT. Protein product: CATSRDEFVENEKLFF.

The gene calls are TRBV5-5 and TRBJ1-1; D remains ambiguous. CDR1 and CDR2 (germline): SGHKS, YYEKEE (reference sequence). V gave up 4 bases and J gave up 0 bases, with 19 bases separating them. The CDR3 has 17 residues. In DNA form, the CDR3 reads TGTGCCAGCAGCCTAAGGGAAGCGGGAACCCTGAACACTGAAGCTTTCTTT. Its protein is CASSLREAGTLNTEAFF. Together with reference TRBV5-5 and TRBJ1-1, the CDR3 gives the full variable domain: DAGVTQSPTHLIKTRGQQVTLRCSPISGHKSVSWYQQVLGQGPQFIFQYYEKEERGRGNFPDRFSARQFPNYSSELNVNALLLGDSALYLCASSLREAGTLNTEAFFGQGTRLTVV.

The V call is TRBV5-4, the J call TRBJ2-3, with D maybe TRBD2 (6 bases). The V and J ends lost 5 bases and 2 bases respectively, with 15 bases between them. The CDR3 covers 15 residues. Germline lookup yields CDR1 SGHNT and CDR2 YYREEE (reference sequence). In DNA, the CDR3 is TGTGCCAGCAGAGAACAACGGGGGAACACAGATACGCAGTATTTT. This encodes CASREQRGNTDTQYF.

The chain couples TRBV29-1 to TRBJ2-1; TRBD2 matches 13 bases. This CDR3 spans 15 amino acids. V was pared by 4 bases and J by 8 bases, with 8 bases of the junction left unmatched. CDR1 and CDR2 from the germline V gene are SQVTM and ANQGSEA. CDR3 sequence (DNA): TGCAGCGTTGTACCACTAGCGGGGGGGCGGGATGAGCAGTTCTTC. This gives the protein CSVVPLAGGRDEQFF.

The V gene is TRBV12-3 or TRBV12-4, the J gene TRBJ1-5; 7 nucleotides agree with TRBD1. With 6 bases clipped from V and 5 bases from J, the junction kept 4 bases outside the gene matches. The CDR3 runs 13 residues. CDR3 sequence (DNA): TGTGCCAGCAGATTTACAGGGGATCAGCCCCAGCATTTT. Its translation is CASRFTGDQPQHF.

The chain recombines TRBV12-5 with TRBJ1-6; the D gene is possibly TRBD1 (5 bases). Per germline, CDR1 LGHNT and CDR2 FRNRAP. V was pared by 0 bases and J by 5 bases, with 11 bases between. The CDR3 length is 16 residues. CDR3 in DNA: TGTGCTAGTGGTTTGGTCATCACCAGGGATAATTCACCCCTCCACTTT. Protein: CASGLVITRDNSPLHF.

Points on this clone: The same CDR3 also results from other DNA sequences found in this sample. The chain is built from TRBV11-3 and TRBJ2-5, with TRBD2 matching 12 bases. With 5 bases clipped from V and 2 bases from J, the junction kept 3 bases outside the gene matches. The CDR3 runs to 15 residues. The V gene's germline CDR1 is SGHNT and CDR2 YENEEA. CDR3 sequence reads: CASSLGLAGQETQYF. The DNA for the CDR3 is TGTGCCAGCAGCCTCGGACTAGCGGGACAAGAGACCCAGTACTTC.